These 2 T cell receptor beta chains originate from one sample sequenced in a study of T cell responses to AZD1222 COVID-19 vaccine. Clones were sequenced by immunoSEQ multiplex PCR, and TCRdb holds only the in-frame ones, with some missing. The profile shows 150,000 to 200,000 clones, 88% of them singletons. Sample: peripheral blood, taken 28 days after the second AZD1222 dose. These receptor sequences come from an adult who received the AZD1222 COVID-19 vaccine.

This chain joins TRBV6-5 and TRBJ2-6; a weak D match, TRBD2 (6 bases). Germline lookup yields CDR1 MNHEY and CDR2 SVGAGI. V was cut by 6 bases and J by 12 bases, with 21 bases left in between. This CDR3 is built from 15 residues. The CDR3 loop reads CASRGGRRPSGVLTF. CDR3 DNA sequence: TGTGCCAGCAGGGGAGGACGGAGGCCCTCAGGCGTCCTGACTTTC.

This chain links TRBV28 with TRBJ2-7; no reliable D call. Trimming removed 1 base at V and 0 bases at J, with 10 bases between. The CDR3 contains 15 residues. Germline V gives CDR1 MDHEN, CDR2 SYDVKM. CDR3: CASSLSRLTSYEQYF. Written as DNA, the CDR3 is TGTGCCAGCAGTTTATCCAGGCTGACCTCCTACGAGCAGTACTTC.